This is a list of T cell receptor beta chains from one sample in a study of OX40 agonist ivuxolimab in advanced cancers. Only in-frame clones appear in the TCRdb table, and some are missing; sequencing was by immunoSEQ multiplex PCR. The table includes about 94,000 clones, approximately 90% detected once. Sample: CD4+ or CD8+ T cells sorted from blood, taken in a trial of the OX40 agonist ivuxolimab. These receptors all come from an adult with an advanced solid tumor such as melanoma, head and neck, liver or kidney cancer. Both conserved end residues are part of each CDR3. Fields, in order: D gene, J gene, V gene, clone size, CDR3 DNA, CDR3 protein. The D gene is left open where the match is weak. Clone size is not always given. Where it is, it says once, few, many or a class for expanded clones.

>-|TRBJ2-3|TRBV11-2|-
TGTGCCAGCAGCTTAGCGGTGGGAGATACGCAGTATTTT
CASSLAVGDTQYF
>TRBD2|TRBJ2-5|TRBV5-1|-
TGCGCCAGCAGCTTGAGACTAGCGGGATTCGGCGGCCAGTACTTC
CASSLRLAGFGGQYF
>-|TRBJ2-7|TRBV9|-
TGTGCCAGCAGCGTAGCTGGTTTGGGCTACGAGCAGTACTTC
CASSVAGLGYEQYF
>-|TRBJ2-2|TRBV19|once
TGTGCCAGTAGTATAGTGGGGCCGTCATCCGGGGAGCTGTTTTTT
CASSIVGPSSGELFF
>TRBD1|TRBJ1-2|TRBV4-3|-
TGCGCCAGCAGCCACCCTGGACAGGGATTCTATGGCTACACCTTC
CASSHPGQGFYGYTF
>-|TRBJ2-5|TRBV21-1|once
TGTGCCAGCAGCCCAAACCCCGGGACTAGCGGGAGGGCCCTCAAGTTAAGAATGGCGACCCAGTACTTC
CASSPNPGTSGRALKLRMATQYF
>-|TRBJ2-5|TRBV18|once
TGTGCCAGCTCACCAGCGGGCCAGGGGCGTGGAGAGACCCAGTACTTC
CASSPAGQGRGETQYF
>TRBD1|TRBJ2-1|TRBV12-5|-
TGTGCTAGTGGTTTTTCCTCCCGGACAGGTAACTACAATGAGCAGTTCTTC
CASGFSSRTGNYNEQFF
>-|TRBJ2-7|TRBV7-9|-
TGTGCCAGCAGCTTATTCGGGGGAAGGGAGCAGTACTTC
CASSLFGGREQYF
>TRBD1|TRBJ1-5|TRBV7-8|once
TGTGCCAGCAGCTTAGAGGGACAGACCGTTCGGGCCCAGCATTTT
CASSLEGQTVRAQHF
>-|TRBJ1-1|TRBV30|-
TGTGCCTGGAGTTTCGCACCGATGAACACTGAAGCTTTCTTT
CAWSFAPMNTEAFF
>-|TRBJ1-1|TRBV11-2|few
TGTGCCAGCAGGACCCTTTTGAACACTGAAGCTTTCTTT
CASRTLLNTEAFF
>TRBD1|TRBJ2-6|TRBV6-4|-
TGTGCCAGCAGTGAGCGACAGGGGGGTTTAGGTAGTGGGGCCAACGTCCTGACTTTC
CASSERQGGLGSGANVLTF
>TRBD1|TRBJ1-1|TRBV5-1|-
TGCGCCAGCACTCCTCAGGGGGGAGTTGCGAACACTGAAGCTTTCTTT
CASTPQGGVANTEAFF
>-|TRBJ1-2|TRBV5-6|-
TGTGCCAGCAGCTTACCGGAAGCCACCCAATATGGCTACACCTTC
CASSLPEATQYGYTF
>-|TRBJ1-2|TRBV5-1|-
TGCGCCAGCAGCTTCGGGCAGGGCAATGGCTACACCTTC
CASSFGQGNGYTF
>-|TRBJ2-1|TRBV19|-
TGTGCCAGTAGTATACCAGCGGGTTCCCTCTCCTACAATGAGCAGTTCTTC
CASSIPAGSLSYNEQFF
>TRBD2|TRBJ2-7|TRBV30|once
TGTGCCTGGAGTGATCCTAGCGGGAGAGACGAGCAGTACTTC
CAWSDPSGRDEQYF
>TRBD1|TRBJ1-2|TRBV2|-
TGTGCCAGCACCCAGGACAGGGGGCGGGATGGCTACACCTTC
CASTQDRGRDGYTF
>-|TRBJ1-2|TRBV11-2|once
TGTGCCAGCAGCCGTCGAACAGGGTCCAGCTATGGCTACACCTTC
CASSRRTGSSYGYTF
>TRBD2|TRBJ2-7|TRBV6-6|-
TGTGCCAGCAGTTACCCCGGCCTAGCGGGAGCCTACGAGCAGTACTTC
CASSYPGLAGAYEQYF
>-|TRBJ2-7|TRBV5-1|-
TGCGCCAGCAGCTTATACGGGGATACCTACGAGCAGTACTTC
CASSLYGDTYEQYF
>-|TRBJ1-1|TRBV5-4|-
TGTGCCAGCAGCCAGGGCCTGAACACTGAAGCTTTCTTT
CASSQGLNTEAFF
>TRBD2|TRBJ2-2|TRBV4-3|-
TGCGCCAGCAGCCAAGAACGGGGACTAGCCCAGGGCGGGCTGTTTTTT
CASSQERGLAQGGLFF
>-|TRBJ1-2|TRBV7-9|few
TGTGCCAGCAGCTGGACTAACTATGGCTACACCTTC
CASSWTNYGYTF
>-|TRBJ1-5|TRBV15|few
TGTGCCACCAGCAGCTACGACAGGCGATCGTATAGCAATCAGCCCCAGCATTTT
CATSSYDRRSYSNQPQHF
>TRBD1|TRBJ1-1|TRBV5-6|-
TGTGCCAGCAGCTCCCTTGACAGGGTTCGCACTGAAGCTTTCTTT
CASSSLDRVRTEAFF
>TRBD1|TRBJ2-7|TRBV6-6|-
TGTGCCAGCAGGGGACAGGGGCCCTCCTACGAGCAGTACTTC
CASRGQGPSYEQYF
>TRBD1|TRBJ1-1|TRBV10-3|-
TGTGCCATTCGACAGGGAATGAACACTGAAGCTTTCTTT
CAIRQGMNTEAFF
>-|TRBJ1-2|TRBV7-9|-
TGTGCCAGCAGCTCCGGGAACAGCCCTGGGTATGGCTACACCTTC
CASSSGNSPGYGYTF
>-|TRBJ1-1|TRBV9|-
TGTGCCAGCAGCGTAAGAGAGAACACTGAAGCTTTCTTT
CASSVRENTEAFF
>-|TRBJ2-7|TRBV7-2|few
TGTGCCAGCAGCTTAGGATTCAGGGGAACCTACGAGCAGTACTTC
CASSLGFRGTYEQYF
>TRBD1|TRBJ1-2|TRBV5-4|-
TGTGCCAGCAGAGCTTGGTCCACCAGGGGGCGACCTTCGGAAAACTATGGCTACACCTTC
CASRAWSTRGRPSENYGYTF
>TRBD2|TRBJ2-3|TRBV5-1|-
TGCGCCAGCAGCTTGGCGGGAGGGTTGGCAGATACGCAGTATTTT
CASSLAGGLADTQYF
>-|TRBJ2-7|TRBV6-5|-
TGTGCCAGCGCACAGGGTTCTCGCGAGCAGTACTTC
CASAQGSREQYF
>-|TRBJ2-7|TRBV23-1|-
TGCGCCAGCAGTCTCCTCCGGGGGTCTTGGCAGTACTTC
CASSLLRGSWQYF
>TRBD2|TRBJ2-1|TRBV5-8|-
TGTGCCAGCAGCCTACCTTCCGGGACTAGCGCCCGCCGTGAGCAGTTCTTC
CASSLPSGTSARREQFF